Shown below are 8 T cell receptor beta chains from a single sample sequenced in a study of OX40 agonist ivuxolimab in advanced cancers. Here immunoSEQ multiplex PCR was the method, and the copy in TCRdb shows in-frame clones only, minus some. The sample has 94,000 or so clones, 84% seen once. Source: CD4+ or CD8+ T cells sorted from blood, taken in a trial of the OX40 agonist ivuxolimab. The origin of the receptors is an adult with an advanced solid tumor such as melanoma, head and neck, liver or kidney cancer.

V usage is TRBV11-2 and J usage is TRBJ2-2; TRBD1 matches 8 bases. The germline V gene has CDR1 SGHAT and CDR2 FQNNGV. The CDR3 covers 16 residues. V lost 4 bases and J lost 1; bases outside the gene matches: 5. CDR3 nucleotide sequence: TGTGCCAGCAGCTCAGGAGGGACAGGGAACACCGGGGAGCTGTTTTTT. This codes for CASSSGGTGNTGELFF.

The chain links TRBV6-5 to TRBJ2-7; D is ambiguous. The V end was cut by 4 bases, the J end by 4 bases, with 17 bases between. Germline V gene lookup returns CDR1 MNHEY and CDR2 SVGAGI. The CDR3 has 15 residues. The CDR3 reads CASSSPRTSFYEQYF. The CDR3 coding sequence is TGTGCCAGCAGTTCCCCCCGGACCTCCTTTTACGAGCAGTACTTC.

J is TRBJ2-5 and V is TRBV5-1; the D gene is possibly TRBD1 (5 bases). V was trimmed by 4 bases and J by 2 bases, leaving 15 bases between them. This CDR3 is built from 15 residues. Germline lookup yields CDR1 SGHRS and CDR2 YFSETQ. The CDR3 is CASSPVGAKQETQYF. CDR3 coding DNA: TGCGCCAGCAGCCCAGTTGGGGCCAAACAAGAGACCCAGTACTTC.

This rearrangement joins TRBV4-2 to TRBJ1-2, with D uncertain. Germline CDR1 is LGHNA and CDR2 is YNFKEQ. The CDR3 extends over 12 amino acids. Trimming stripped 4 bases from V and 8 bases from J, with 11 bases between. The CDR3 is CASSRPASGYTF. The CDR3 DNA follows: TGTGCCAGCAGCCGTCCGGCTAGCGGCTACACCTTC.

The chain links TRBV28 to TRBJ2-5, with D uncertain. Trimming took off 2 bases at V and 1 base at J, with 11 bases between the two ends. This CDR3 contains 15 residues. Germline assignment: CDR1 MDHEN and CDR2 SYDVKM. The CDR3 sequence is CASSLPTPVQETQYF. CDR3 coding DNA: TGTGCCAGCAGTTTACCCACACCGGTCCAAGAGACCCAGTACTTC.

This chain connects TRBV7-9 to TRBJ2-5, with 8 bases fitting TRBD1. The CDR3 contains 14 residues. V shed 5 bases and J 4 bases; nucleotides not matched to a gene: 6. CDR1 and CDR2 (germline): SEHNR, FQNEAQ (reference sequence). In DNA form, the CDR3 reads TGTGCCAGCAGCCTTCGGACAGGGCCAGAGACCCAGTACTTC. Amino acids: CASSLRTGPETQYF.

The chain carries TRBV5-1 and TRBJ2-7; 10 bases agree with TRBD2. Looked up from germline, CDR1 is SGHRS and CDR2 is YFSETQ. The trim removed 4 bases at V and 5 bases at J, leaving 9 bases unmatched. The CDR3 is 15 residues long. The CDR3, as DNA: TGCGCCAGCAGCCCCGAGCGGGGGGGCCATCACGAGCAGTACTTC. This sequence encodes CASSPERGGHHEQYF.

This sequence joins TRBV7-9 and TRBJ1-2; D is perhaps TRBD1 (5 bases). V shed 6 bases and J shed 7 bases, with 27 bases lying between them. Germline V gene sequence: CDR1 SEHNR, CDR2 FQNEAQ (reference sequence). CDR3 length equals 17 residues. The CDR3 coding sequence is TGTGCCAGCAGGCCACAATACTCGGAGGGGCATATCAGTGGCTACACCTTC. Its protein is CASRPQYSEGHISGYTF.